A selection of T cell receptor beta chains follows, all from one sample in a study of T cell changes during pregnancy in multiple sclerosis. Data came from immunoSEQ multiplex PCR; TCRdb stores just in-frame clones and leaves some out. The sample holds about 70,000 clones, about nine tenths seen once. The material was CD4+ T cells from peripheral blood mononuclear cells, obtained after pregnancy. These receptors originate from a female donor with multiple sclerosis, enrolled in a pregnancy study. CDR3s include the opening cysteine and the closing phenylalanine or tryptophan. The D gene is left open where the match is weak. Clone size is stated in some rows and not others, as once, few, many or a class when expanded.

V: TRBV9
J: TRBJ1-1
D: .
size: .
CDR3: CASSVLGDTEAFF
DNA: TGTGCCAGCAGCGTACTAGGGGACACTGAAGCTTTCTTT

V: TRBV4-1
J: TRBJ2-2
D: TRBD2
size: .
CDR3: CASRGSGTGELFF
DNA: TGCGCCAGCAGGGGTAGCGGGACCGGGGAGCTGTTTTTT

V: TRBV7-9
J: TRBJ2-5
D: .
size: .
CDR3: CAVSSQISAGGQETQYF
DNA: TGTGCCGTCAGCTCCCAAATCTCGGCAGGAGGCCAAGAGACCCAGTACTTC

V: TRBV6-1
J: TRBJ2-2
D: TRBD1
size: .
CDR3: CASKGTGLTGELFF
DNA: TGTGCCAGCAAGGGGACAGGGCTGACCGGGGAGCTGTTTTTT

V: TRBV9
J: TRBJ1-3
D: .
size: .
CDR3: CASSALGHGEGTIYF
DNA: TGTGCCAGCAGCGCTCTAGGGCATGGGGAGGGCACCATATATTTT

V: TRBV27
J: TRBJ1-1
D: TRBD1
size: .
CDR3: CASRAPDRDLNTEAFF
DNA: TGTGCCAGCAGAGCACCCGACAGGGACCTCAACACTGAAGCTTTCTTT

V: TRBV19
J: TRBJ2-1
D: TRBD1
size: .
CDR3: CASSMGTGVPSGQFF
DNA: TGTGCCAGTAGTATGGGGACAGGGGTTCCAAGTGGGCAGTTCTTC

V: TRBV9
J: TRBJ1-2
D: .
size: .
CDR3: CASSVGGGYGYTF
DNA: TGTGCCAGCAGCGTTGGGGGAGGGTATGGCTACACCTTC

V: TRBV18
J: TRBJ2-7
D: TRBD2
size: .
CDR3: CASSRLPPSGNGWEQYF
DNA: TGTGCCAGCTCACGACTCCCGCCTAGCGGGAACGGTTGGGAGCAGTACTTC

V: TRBV9
J: TRBJ1-1
D: .
size: .
CDR3: CASGGRLNTEAFF
DNA: TGTGCCAGCGGGGGCAGATTGAACACTGAAGCTTTCTTT

V: TRBV30
J: TRBJ2-3
D: TRBD1
size: .
CDR3: CAWYNPGQAVTDTQYF
DNA: TGTGCCTGGTACAACCCGGGACAGGCGGTCACAGATACGCAGTATTTT

V: TRBV2
J: TRBJ2-7
D: .
size: .
CDR3: CASSDAGEGEQYF
DNA: TGTGCCAGCAGTGACGCAGGAGAGGGCGAGCAGTACTTC

V: TRBV19
J: TRBJ2-2
D: .
size: .
CDR3: CASSIASRSTGELFF
DNA: TGTGCCAGTAGTATAGCCTCCCGGAGCACCGGGGAGCTGTTTTTT

V: TRBV30
J: TRBJ1-5
D: .
size: .
CDR3: CAWNARPDQPQHF
DNA: TGTGCCTGGAATGCCAGGCCTGATCAGCCCCAGCATTTT

V: TRBV10-3
J: TRBJ1-4
D: TRBD1
size: .
CDR3: CAIRAGGEEKLFF
DNA: TGTGCCATCAGGGCAGGGGGCGAAGAAAAACTGTTTTTT

V: TRBV6-6
J: TRBJ1-1
D: TRBD1
size: .
CDR3: CASSYFSGQGNTEAFF
DNA: TGTGCCAGCAGTTACTTTTCGGGACAGGGAAACACTGAAGCTTTCTTT

V: TRBV6-6
J: TRBJ2-1
D: .
size: .
CDR3: CASLEQGNEQFF
DNA: TGTGCCAGTCTCGAACAGGGCAATGAGCAGTTCTTC

V: TRBV2
J: TRBJ2-1
D: TRBD2
size: .
CDR3: CASSAAGLAGSSYNEQFF
DNA: TGTGCCAGCAGCGCCGCGGGACTAGCGGGATCGTCCTACAATGAGCAGTTCTTC

V: TRBV4-2
J: TRBJ2-3
D: .
size: .
CDR3: CASSQELAPGTDTQYF
DNA: TGTGCCAGCAGCCAAGAACTCGCTCCTGGCACAGATACGCAGTATTTT

V: TRBV5-4
J: TRBJ1-2
D: .
size: .
CDR3: CASSQGHTSNYGYTF
DNA: TGTGCCAGCAGCCAGGGACACACCTCTAACTATGGCTACACCTTC

V: TRBV29-1
J: TRBJ2-2
D: TRBD1
size: .
CDR3: CSVAYTGDGGELFF
DNA: TGCAGCGTCGCCTATACAGGGGACGGCGGGGAGCTGTTTTTT

V: TRBV27
J: TRBJ2-7
D: .
size: .
CDR3: CASSRRSSDEQYF
DNA: TGTGCCAGCAGCCGGCGGTCCTCGGACGAGCAGTACTTC

V: TRBV10-1
J: TRBJ2-7
D: TRBD2
size: .
CDR3: CASSALLAGSYEQYF
DNA: TGCGCCAGCAGTGCCCTTCTAGCGGGCTCCTACGAGCAGTACTTC

V: TRBV6-1
J: TRBJ1-5
D: TRBD1
size: .
CDR3: CASSEQGASNQPQHF
DNA: TGTGCCAGCAGTGAACAGGGGGCGAGCAATCAGCCCCAGCATTTT

V: TRBV19
J: TRBJ1-1
D: .
size: .
CDR3: CASSPLGGPGTEAFF
DNA: TGTGCCAGTAGTCCCCTCGGGGGGCCGGGCACTGAAGCTTTCTTT

V: TRBV6-5
J: TRBJ2-1
D: TRBD2
size: .
CDR3: CASRIAGNNEQFF
DNA: TGTGCCAGCAGGATAGCGGGAAACAATGAGCAGTTCTTC

V: TRBV30
J: TRBJ2-1
D: .
size: .
CDR3: CAWSVRSYNEQFF
DNA: TGTGCCTGGAGTGTACGGTCCTACAATGAGCAGTTCTTC

V: TRBV30
J: TRBJ1-1
D: .
size: .
CDR3: CAWSVMRNTEAFF
DNA: TGTGCCTGGAGCGTTATGAGGAACACTGAAGCTTTCTTT

V: TRBV5-4
J: TRBJ1-1
D: TRBD1
size: .
CDR3: CASSSGQGKTEAFF
DNA: TGTGCCAGCAGCTCCGGACAGGGAAAAACTGAAGCTTTCTTT

V: TRBV7-2
J: TRBJ1-6
D: TRBD1
size: once
CDR3: CASSLTGVDSPLHF
DNA: TGTGCCAGCAGCTTAACAGGGGTGGATTCACCCCTCCACTTT

V: TRBV15
J: TRBJ1-1
D: .
size: .
CDR3: CATSRDLGGTEAFF
DNA: TGTGCCACCAGCAGAGATCTAGGAGGCACTGAAGCTTTCTTT

V: TRBV2
J: TRBJ2-1
D: .
size: .
CDR3: CASSESDYDNEQFF
DNA: TGTGCCAGCAGTGAATCCGACTATGACAATGAGCAGTTCTTC

V: TRBV19
J: TRBJ2-7
D: .
size: .
CDR3: CASSRRVTSYEQYF
DNA: TGTGCCAGTAGTAGACGGGTGACCTCCTACGAGCAGTACTTC

V: TRBV7-3
J: TRBJ2-1
D: .
size: .
CDR3: CASSLGTQAYNEQFF
DNA: TGTGCCAGCAGCCTGGGGACACAAGCCTACAATGAGCAGTTCTTC

V: TRBV19
J: TRBJ2-6
D: TRBD2
size: .
CDR3: CASSRLAAGSGANVLTF
DNA: TGTGCCAGTAGTCGACTAGCGGCGGGGTCTGGGGCCAACGTCCTGACTTTC

V: TRBV5-8
J: TRBJ1-5
D: TRBD1
size: .
CDR3: CASSSGQVSNQPQHF
DNA: TGTGCCAGCAGTTCCGGACAGGTTTCTAATCAGCCCCAGCATTTT

V: TRBV2
J: TRBJ2-7
D: TRBD1
size: .
CDR3: CASSTSGTGTYEQYF
DNA: TGTGCCAGCAGTACGAGTGGGACAGGCACCTACGAGCAGTACTTC

V: TRBV5-1
J: TRBJ2-3
D: TRBD1
size: .
CDR3: CASIREQGTDTQYF
DNA: TGCGCCAGCATCCGAGAACAGGGGACAGATACGCAGTATTTT

V: TRBV18
J: TRBJ2-2
D: .
size: .
CDR3: CASSPTGDYGELFF
DNA: TGTGCCAGCTCACCGACAGGTGATTACGGGGAGCTGTTTTTT

V: TRBV7-8
J: TRBJ2-5
D: .
size: .
CDR3: CASSFSGARETQYF
DNA: TGTGCCAGCAGCTTTTCAGGGGCTAGGGAGACCCAGTACTTC

V: TRBV10-3
J: TRBJ2-7
D: TRBD2
size: .
CDR3: CAIRDGLAGYEQYF
DNA: TGTGCCATCAGGGACGGACTAGCGGGATACGAGCAGTACTTC

V: TRBV7-7
J: TRBJ2-7
D: .
size: .
CDR3: CASSVSPGTTYEQYF
DNA: TGTGCCAGCAGCGTCAGTCCCGGGACAACCTACGAGCAGTACTTC